Following are 13 T cell receptor beta chains from one sample sequenced in a study of T cell responses to AZD1222 COVID-19 vaccine. The method was immunoSEQ multiplex PCR; TCRdb's version includes in-frame clones alone and lacks a portion of them. This repertoire shows about 120,000 clones, roughly 87% found once; its top ten account for about 2.5%. The source material was peripheral blood, sampled 28 days after the second AZD1222 dose. All receptors derive from an adult who received the AZD1222 COVID-19 vaccine.

V usage is TRBV4-3 and J usage is TRBJ2-2; D is undetermined. Germline CDR1 is LGHNA and CDR2 is YSLEER. Deletions cut 1 base from V and 3 bases from J, with 12 bases between. This CDR3 spans 16 amino acids. CDR3 in amino acids: CASSQGYLEYTGELFF. The CDR3 nucleotides read TGCGCCAGCAGCCAAGGGTACCTAGAATACACCGGGGAGCTGTTTTTT.

This sequence joins TRBV15 and TRBJ1-1; D uncertain. The CDR3 totals 13 residues. V dropped 5 bases and J dropped 2 bases, with 9 bases sitting between them. Looked up from germline, CDR1 is LNHNV and CDR2 is YYDKDF (reference sequence). DNA of the CDR3: TGTGCCACCAGCGCGAGTCACAACACTGAAGCTTTCTTT. This gives the protein CATSASHNTEAFF.

The table lists this clone with a few counts. V gene TRBV5-1 combines with J gene TRBJ2-7; 9 bases match TRBD1. V was clipped by 0 bases and J by 6 bases; unmatched bases: 4. This CDR3 comprises 14 residues. Per germline, CDR1 SGHRS and CDR2 YFSETQ. The CDR3 coding sequence is TGCGCCAGCAGCTTGGGTGGACAGGGGTCCGAGCAGTACTTC. As protein: CASSLGGQGSEQYF. Full variable domain (rest looked up from reference TRBV5-1 and TRBJ2-7): KAGVTQTPRYLIKTRGQQVTLSCSPISGHRSVSWYQQTPGQGLQFLFEYFSETQRNKGNFPGRFSGRQFSNSRSEMNVSTLELGDSALYLCASSLGGQGSEQYFGPGTRLTVT.

The rearrangement uses TRBV7-8 and TRBJ2-1; 7 nucleotides line up with TRBD2. This CDR3 comprises 17 residues. Trimming cost V 1 base and J 0 bases; bases outside gene matches: 6. The germline gives CDR1 SGHVS, CDR2 FQNEAQ. The CDR3 spells CASSLGGGRGSYNEQFF. Here the CDR3 DNA reads TGTGCCAGCAGCTTAGGGGGAGGGAGAGGCTCCTACAATGAGCAGTTCTTC.

The chain recombines TRBV14 with TRBJ1-2, with TRBD1 matching over 7 bases. Germline V lookup: CDR1 SGHDN, CDR2 FVKESK. V shed 1 base and J 1 base; nucleotides not matched to a gene: 3. CDR3 length: 15 residues. In DNA form, the CDR3 reads TGTGCCAGCAGCCAAGCCGACAGGGTTAACTATGGCTACACCTTC. This codes for CASSQADRVNYGYTF.

V is TRBV21-1 and J is TRBJ1-5; the DNA was not compared with TRBD1, the D call given in the table. TRBV21-1 is marked as a pseudogene. This CDR3 is built from 15 residues. The CDR3 DNA reads TGTGCCAGCACTATCGGGACAGGGGGCCTTCAGCCCCAGCATTTT. Encoded protein: CASTIGTGGLQPQHF.

This clone was seen a single time. The chain links TRBV13 to TRBJ2-5, with D possibly being TRBD2 (6 bases). The CDR3 contains 14 residues. V shed 5 bases and J shed 5 bases, with 15 bases lying between them. Germline lookup yields CDR1 PRHDT and CDR2 FYEKMQ (reference sequence). CDR3 bases: TGTGCCAGCAGCCCGACCCGCGGAGGGGAGACCCAGTACTTC. This gives the protein CASSPTRGGETQYF.

The chain joins TRBV30 to TRBJ1-4; no clear D gene. The CDR3 runs 14 residues. The V gene lost 0 bases and the J gene lost 7 bases, with 12 bases spanning the gap. The germline gives CDR1 GTSNPN, CDR2 SVGIG (reference sequence). The CDR3 DNA follows: TGTGCCTGGAGTGTCCCCACGCAACGTGAAAAACTGTTTTTT. Protein product: CAWSVPTQREKLFF.

This clone was observed a single time. The chain employs TRBV25-1 and TRBJ1-2; D remains ambiguous. This CDR3 has 11 residues. Trimming cost V 4 bases and J 4 bases, with 4 bases left between them. Germline V gene sequence: CDR1 MGHDK, CDR2 SYGVNS. For the CDR3, the DNA is TGTGCCAGCAGTGGGTTCTATGGCTACACCTTC. It is translated as CASSGFYGYTF.

This clone was seen more than once but under ten times. The genes are TRBV6-6 and TRBJ2-5, with TRBD2 identical over 7 bases. In germline, CDR1 is MNHNY, CDR2 SVGAGI (reference sequence). Trimming at V came to 4 bases and at J to 5 bases, leaving 10 bases not matched to a gene. The length of the CDR3 is 15 residues. The DNA of the CDR3 is TGTGCCAGCAGTTGGGGGGGGGAGCGAGGGGAGACCCAGTACTTC. The encoded protein is CASSWGGERGETQYF.

Remarks on this clone: Other DNA sequences in the same sample also yield this CDR3. The rearrangement joins TRBV19 to TRBJ1-5, with D hard to call. Per germline, CDR1 LNHDA and CDR2 SQIVND (reference sequence). V was cut by 3 bases and J by 0 bases, with 0 bases left in between. The length of the CDR3 is 12 residues. CDR3 loop: CASSISNQPQHF. The CDR3 nucleotides read TGTGCCAGTAGTATTAGCAATCAGCCCCAGCATTTT. The variable domain in full, completed from reference TRBV19 and TRBJ1-5, reads DGGITQSPKYLFRKEGQNVTLSCEQNLNHDAMYWYRQDPGQGLRLIYYSQIVNDFQKGDIAEGYSVSREKKESFPLTVTSAQKNPTAFYLCASSISNQPQHFGDGTRLSIL.

The chain uses TRBV7-4 and TRBJ2-5, with D unclear. CDR1 SGHVT and CDR2 SQSDAQ come from the germline V gene. The CDR3 runs 14 residues. Trimming removed 5 bases at V and 1 base at J, with 11 bases between. CDR3 nucleotides: TGTGCCAGCAGCCAATCATGCAGCCAAGAGACCCAGTACTTC. It specifies CASSQSCSQETQYF.

The J gene is TRBJ2-2, the V gene TRBV29-1, with D perhaps being TRBD1 or TRBD2 (6 bases each). The CDR3 runs 15 residues. Trimming removed 8 bases at V and 0 bases at J, with 16 bases between. Germline V lookup: CDR1 SQVTM, CDR2 ANQGSEA. CDR3 nucleotide sequence: TGCAGCCCCCCCTCTGGGGGGCCGAACACCGGGGAGCTGTTTTTT. Translation gives CSPPSGGPNTGELFF.